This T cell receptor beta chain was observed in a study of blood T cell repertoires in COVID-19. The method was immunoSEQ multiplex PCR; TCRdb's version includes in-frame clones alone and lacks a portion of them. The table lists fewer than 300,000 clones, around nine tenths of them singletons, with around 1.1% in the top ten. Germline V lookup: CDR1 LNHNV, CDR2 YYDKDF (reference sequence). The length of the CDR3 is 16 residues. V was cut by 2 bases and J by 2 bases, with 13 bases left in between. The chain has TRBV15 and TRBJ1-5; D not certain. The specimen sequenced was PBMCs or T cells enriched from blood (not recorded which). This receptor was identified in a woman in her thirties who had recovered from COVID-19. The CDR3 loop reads CATSRSGRRGNQPQHF. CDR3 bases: TGTGCCACCAGCAGATCGGGAAGGCGAGGCAATCAGCCCCAGCATTTT.